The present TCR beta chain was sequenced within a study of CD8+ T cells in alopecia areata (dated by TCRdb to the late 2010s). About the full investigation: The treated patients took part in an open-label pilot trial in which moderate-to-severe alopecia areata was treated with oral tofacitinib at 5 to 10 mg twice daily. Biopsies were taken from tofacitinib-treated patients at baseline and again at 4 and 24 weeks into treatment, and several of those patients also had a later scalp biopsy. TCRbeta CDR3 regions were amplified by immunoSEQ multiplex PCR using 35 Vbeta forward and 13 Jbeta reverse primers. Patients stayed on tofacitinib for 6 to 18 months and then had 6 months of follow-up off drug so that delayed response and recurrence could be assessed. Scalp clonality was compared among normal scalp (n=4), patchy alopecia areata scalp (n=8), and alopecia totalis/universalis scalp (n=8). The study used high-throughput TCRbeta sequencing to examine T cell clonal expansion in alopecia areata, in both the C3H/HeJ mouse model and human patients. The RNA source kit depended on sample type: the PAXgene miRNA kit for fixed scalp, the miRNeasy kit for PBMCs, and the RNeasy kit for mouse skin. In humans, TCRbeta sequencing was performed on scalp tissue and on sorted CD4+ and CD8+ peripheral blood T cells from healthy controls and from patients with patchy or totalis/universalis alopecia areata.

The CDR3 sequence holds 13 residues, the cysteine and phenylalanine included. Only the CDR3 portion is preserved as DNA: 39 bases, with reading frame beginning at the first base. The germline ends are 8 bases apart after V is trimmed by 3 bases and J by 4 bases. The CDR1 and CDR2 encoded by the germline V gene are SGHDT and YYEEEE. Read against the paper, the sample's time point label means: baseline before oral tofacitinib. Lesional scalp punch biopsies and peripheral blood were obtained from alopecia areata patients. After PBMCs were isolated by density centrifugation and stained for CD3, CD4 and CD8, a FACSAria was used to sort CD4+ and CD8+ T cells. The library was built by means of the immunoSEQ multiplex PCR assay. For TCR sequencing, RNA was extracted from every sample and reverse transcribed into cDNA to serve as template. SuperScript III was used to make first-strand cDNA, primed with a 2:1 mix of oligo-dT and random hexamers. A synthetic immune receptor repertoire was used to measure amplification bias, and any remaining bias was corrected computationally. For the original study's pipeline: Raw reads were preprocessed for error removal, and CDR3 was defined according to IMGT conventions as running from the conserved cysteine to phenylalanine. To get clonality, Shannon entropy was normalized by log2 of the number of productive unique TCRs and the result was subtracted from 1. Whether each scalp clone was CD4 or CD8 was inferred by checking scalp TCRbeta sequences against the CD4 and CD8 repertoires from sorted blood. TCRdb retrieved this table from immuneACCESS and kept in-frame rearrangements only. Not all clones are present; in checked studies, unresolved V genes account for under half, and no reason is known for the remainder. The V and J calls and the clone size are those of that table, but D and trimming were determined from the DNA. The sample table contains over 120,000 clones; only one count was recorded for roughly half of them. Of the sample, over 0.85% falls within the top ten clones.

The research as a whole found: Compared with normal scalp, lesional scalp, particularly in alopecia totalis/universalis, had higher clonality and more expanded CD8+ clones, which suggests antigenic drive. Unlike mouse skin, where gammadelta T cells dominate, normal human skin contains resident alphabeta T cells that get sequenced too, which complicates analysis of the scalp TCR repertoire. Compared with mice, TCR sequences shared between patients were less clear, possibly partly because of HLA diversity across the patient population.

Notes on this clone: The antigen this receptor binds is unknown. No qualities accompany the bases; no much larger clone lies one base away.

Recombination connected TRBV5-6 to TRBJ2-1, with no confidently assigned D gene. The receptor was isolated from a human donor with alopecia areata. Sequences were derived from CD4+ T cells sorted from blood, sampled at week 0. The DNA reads TGTGCCAGCAGCTCACGACGGTACAATGAGCAGTTCTTC. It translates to CASSSRRYNEQFF.